The 17 T cell receptor beta chains in this list originate from one sample, sequenced in a study of T cells after yellow fever vaccination. TCRdb reanalysed the 5' RACE reads using MiXCR and keeps one entry per CDR3 protein. Here the sample spans 600,000 to 750,000 distinct CDR3 sequences, 9% to 15% being singletons. The input for sequencing was PBMCs, taken on the day of the yellow fever booster vaccination. These TCRs come from a man aged 25-40 years who received the YFV17D yellow fever vaccine.

There are a few counts of this clonotype. The rearrangement uses TRBV7-6 and TRBJ2-2, with TRBD2 matching over 13 bases. Trimming took 2 bases from V and 4 from J; bases not matched to a gene: 4. This CDR3 contains 17 residues. Per the germline V gene, CDR1 is SGHVS and CDR2 is FNYEAQ. The CDR3 loop reads CASSLPRTSGSTGELFF. The CDR3 coding sequence is TGTGCCAGCAGCTTACCCCGGACTAGCGGGAGCACCGGGGAGCTGTTTTTT.

This clonotype turned up a few times. The chain uses TRBV12-3 or TRBV12-4 and TRBJ2-5; D is uncertain. The CDR3 length is 14 residues. V dropped 5 bases and J dropped 3 bases, with 13 bases sitting between them. The CDR3 reads CASSTLGQKETQYF. The CDR3 DNA reads TGTGCCAGCAGTACCTTAGGTCAGAAAGAGACCCAGTACTTC.

This chain uses TRBV28 with TRBJ2-1; TRBD1 matches 8 bases. V lost 7 bases, J lost 8 bases, and 16 bases stayed unmatched. The CDR3 length is 16 residues. Germline V gene lookup returns CDR1 MDHEN and CDR2 SYDVKM. The CDR3 reads CASTGAGQGQWDEQFF. CDR3 bases: TGTGCCAGCACTGGAGCAGGACAGGGCCAGTGGGATGAGCAGTTCTTC. The full variable domain, with the rest looked up from reference TRBV28 and TRBJ2-1, is DVKVTQSSRYLVKRTGEKVFLECVQDMDHENMFWYRQDPGLGLRLIYFSYDVKMKEKGDIPEGYSVSREKKERFSLILESASTNQTSMYLCASTGAGQGQWDEQFFGPGTRLTVL.

This clonotype was seen more than once but under ten times. The rearrangement joins TRBV6-1 to TRBJ2-5; D call uncertain. The CDR3 loop spans 13 amino acids. V lost 4 bases and J lost 5, with 11 bases in between. CDR1 and CDR2 (germline): MNHNS, SASEGT. CDR3 coding DNA: TGTGCCAGCAGTGCCGGGTTCGGGGAGACCCAGTACTTC. Translation gives CASSAGFGETQYF.

V is TRBV19 and J is TRBJ2-1, with D perhaps matching TRBD2 (6 bases). With 5 bases removed from V and 3 bases from J, the gap between germline ends came to 17 bases. Germline V gene lookup returns CDR1 LNHDA and CDR2 SQIVND (reference sequence). The CDR3 is 16 amino acids. CDR3 coding DNA: TGTGCCAGTAGTCCCCACGGGGGAGTGGGCTACAATGAGCAGTTCTTC. Translating gives CASSPHGGVGYNEQFF.

J is TRBJ2-3 and V is TRBV6-5; D possibly corresponds to TRBD2 (5 bases). CDR1 and CDR2 from the germline V gene are MNHEY and SVGAGI. The V end was cut by 0 bases, the J end by 1 base, with 8 bases between. The CDR3 contains 15 residues. For the CDR3, the DNA is TGTGCCAGCAGTTACTCTGCGGAGGGCACAGATACGCAGTATTTT. It codes for CASSYSAEGTDTQYF.

The V gene is TRBV7-3, the J gene TRBJ2-2, with D possibly being TRBD1 (6 bases). V lost 6 bases, J lost 0 bases, and 11 bases lay in between. Germline V gene data show CDR1 as SGHTA and CDR2 as FQGTGA. This CDR3 has 15 residues. CDR3 loop: CASRETGSNTGELFF. The CDR3 region has the DNA TGTGCCAGCAGGGAAACAGGGTCGAACACCGGGGAGCTGTTTTTT. The whole variable domain, remainder taken from reference TRBV7-3 and TRBJ2-2, is GAGVSQTPSNKVTEKGKYVELRCDPISGHTALYWYRQSLGQGPEFLIYFQGTGAADDSGLPNDRFFAVRPEGSVSTLKIQRTERGDSAVYLCASRETGSNTGELFFGEGSRLTVL.

This clonotype was counted at least ten times. V is TRBV25-1 and J is TRBJ2-5; unclear D gene. The CDR3 loop spans 15 amino acids. CDR1 and CDR2 from the germline V gene are MGHDK and SYGVNS. The V gene lost 1 base and the J gene lost 5 bases, with 14 bases spanning the gap. CDR3 sequence (DNA): TGTGCCAGCAGTGAATGGGTCAGGTCAACGGAGACCCAGTACTTC. Encoded protein: CASSEWVRSTETQYF.

A few counts support this clonotype. The V call is TRBV7-2, the J call TRBJ2-5, with no clear D. V shed 2 bases and J shed 9 bases, with 13 bases lying between them. Germline V gene lookup returns CDR1 SGHTA and CDR2 FQGNSA. There are 13 residues in the CDR3. CDR3 sequence reads: CASSLSRYGAQYF. For the CDR3, the DNA is TGTGCCAGCAGCTTAAGCCGCTATGGGGCCCAGTACTTC. Full variable domain (rest looked up from reference TRBV7-2 and TRBJ2-5): GAGVSQSPSNKVTEKGKDVELRCDPISGHTALYWYRQSLGQGLEFLIYFQGNSAPDKSGLPSDRFSAERTGGSVSTLTIQRTQQEDSAVYLCASSLSRYGAQYFGPGTRLLVL.

This clonotype was observed a handful of times. The chain uses TRBV15 and TRBJ2-1; D not certain. The CDR3 covers 12 residues. CDR1 LNHNV and CDR2 YYDKDF come from the germline V gene (reference sequence). Trimming left V 4 bases short and J 9 bases short, with 10 bases between. CDR3 protein: CATSISRREQFF. The CDR3 nucleotides are TGTGCCACCAGCATATCGAGACGTGAGCAGTTCTTC.

This clonotype was seen only a few times. This sequence joins TRBV7-6 and TRBJ2-7; 9 nucleotides align to TRBD2. V gave up 4 bases and J gave up 5 bases; unmatched junction bases: 6. The CDR3 length is 14 residues. Germline assignment: CDR1 SGHVS and CDR2 FNYEAQ. The CDR3 loop reads CASSSGLASHEQYF. The DNA for the CDR3 is TGTGCCAGCAGCTCGGGACTAGCTTCCCACGAGCAGTACTTC. The complete variable domain, with remaining parts taken from reference TRBV7-6 and TRBJ2-7, reads GAGVSQSPRYKVTKRGQDVALRCDPISGHVSLYWYRQALGQGPEFLTYFNYEAQQDKSGLPNDRFSAERPEGSISTLTIQRTEQRDSAMYRCASSSGLASHEQYFGPGTRLTVT.

The gene calls are TRBV7-2 and TRBJ2-7; 13 bases map to TRBD2. After removal of 2 bases from V and 2 bases from J, the junction contained 6 bases not matched to a gene. CDR1 is SGHTA and CDR2 is FQGNSA in the germline V gene. The CDR3 covers 17 residues. The CDR3 bases are TGTGCCAGCAGCTTAAGGACTAGCGGGAGAAGGCCCTACGAGCAGTACTTC. It is translated as CASSLRTSGRRPYEQYF.

The chain employs TRBV19 and TRBJ1-1; D remains unclear. This CDR3 is built from 13 residues. Germline V gene lookup returns CDR1 LNHDA and CDR2 SQIVND (reference sequence). The V end was cut by 7 bases, the J end by 2 bases, with 11 bases between. The CDR3 bases are TGTGCCAGTACCCCGAGCCTCAACACTGAAGCTTTCTTT. It specifies CASTPSLNTEAFF.

This clonotype came up a few times. The chain carries TRBV7-6 and TRBJ2-2; TRBD1 agrees at 9 bases. The CDR3 runs 16 residues. The junction had 5 bases not matched to a gene; V was cut back by 6 bases and J by 0 bases. Germline V gene sequence: CDR1 SGHVS, CDR2 FNYEAQ. The CDR3 is CASRKDRGPNTGELFF. The CDR3 DNA follows: TGTGCCAGCAGAAAGGACAGGGGCCCGAACACCGGGGAGCTGTTTTTT.

This chain links TRBV20-1 with TRBJ1-1, with D unclear. Trimming took off 6 bases at V and 1 base at J, with 15 bases between the two ends. There are 14 residues in the CDR3. Germline CDR1 DFQATT, CDR2 SNEGSKA (reference sequence). The CDR3 nucleotides are TGCAGTGCCCCCGGTGGGCAGCCGAACACTGAAGCTTTCTTT. This translates into CSAPGGQPNTEAFF.

This clonotype was recorded a few times. V gene TRBV29-1 combines with J gene TRBJ2-5; D call uncertain. V was pared by 4 bases and J by 5 bases, with 11 bases between. The V gene's germline CDR1 is SQVTM and CDR2 ANQGSEA. The CDR3 covers 12 residues. The CDR3 bases are TGCAGCGTTGGGAAGGGTGGGGAGACCCAGTACTTC. Its translation is CSVGKGGETQYF.

The gene calls are TRBV6-5 and TRBJ2-7, with D tentatively TRBD2 (6 bases). Per germline, CDR1 MNHEY and CDR2 SVGAGI. Between the trimmed V and J ends, which lost 2 bases and 3 bases, there was a span of 11 bases. The CDR3 totals 14 residues. CDR3 nucleotides: TGTGCCAGCAGTTACCGGGGGAATGGCTACGAGCAGTACTTC. Translated: CASSYRGNGYEQYF.